This TCR beta chain was captured in a study of TIL therapy for anti-PD-1-resistant metastatic lung cancer. About the research overall: Half of patients were current or former smokers.

Time point in this sample: pre-treatment sample, taken before nivolumab and TIL therapy. CDR3 length: 15 residues. With 5 bases clipped from V and 0 bases from J, the junction kept 6 bases outside the gene matches. Germline CDR1 and CDR2: SGHVS and FQNEAQ. Sequencing used immunoSEQ v3. Data came from immunoSEQ multiplex PCR; TCRdb stores just in-frame clones and leaves some out. The sample holds roughly 58,000 clones, about 81% seen once. Source: blood, taken at baseline. The chain couples TRBV7-8 to TRBJ2-7; 8 nucleotides line up with TRBD2. The clonotype was recovered from a person aged 25 to 80 with non-small cell lung cancer. CDR3 DNA sequence: TGTGCCAGCAGCCCGGGGGGGAGGGTCTCCTACGAGCAGTACTTC. Translating gives CASSPGGRVSYEQYF.